Listed below are T cell receptor beta chains from one sample, sequenced in a study of cytomegalovirus exposure and HLA in healthy donors. Sequencing was performed with immunoSEQ multiplex PCR; in TCRdb, only in-frame clones are kept and a portion is missing. The sample lists some 220,000 clones; 70% to 80% were seen once. The material sequenced was PBMCs. Every receptor here comes from a woman aged 60-75 years in good health and CMV-seropositive. Each CDR3 is given with its conserved first and last residue. The D gene is left open where the match is weak. Expanded clones are given a class, and other clones once, few, many or no size at all.

j_gene: TRBJ2-3
d_gene: .
v_gene: TRBV5-4
abundance: .
CDR3nt: TGTGCCAGCAGCTTGACTGCAGATACGCAGTATTTT
CDR3aa: CASSLTADTQYF

j_gene: TRBJ1-1
d_gene: .
v_gene: TRBV2
abundance: .
CDR3nt: TGTGCCAGCAGTATAACAGAACAGGGTCGGACTGAAGCTTTCTTT
CDR3aa: CASSITEQGRTEAFF

j_gene: TRBJ2-7
d_gene: .
v_gene: TRBV9
abundance: few
CDR3nt: TGTGCCAGCAGCGTAGCCGGGACATCCTCCTACGAGCAGTACTTC
CDR3aa: CASSVAGTSSYEQYF

j_gene: TRBJ1-1
d_gene: .
v_gene: TRBV29-1
abundance: few
CDR3nt: TGCAGCTCGGAGGACAGTCTGAACACTGAAGCTTTCTTT
CDR3aa: CSSEDSLNTEAFF

j_gene: TRBJ2-5
d_gene: TRBD1
v_gene: TRBV5-8
abundance: .
CDR3nt: TGTGCCAGCAGCTTGGCCAGTACAGGGGGCTCGCAAGAGACCCAGTACTTC
CDR3aa: CASSLASTGGSQETQYF

j_gene: TRBJ2-5
d_gene: .
v_gene: TRBV7-3
abundance: .
CDR3nt: TGTGCCAGCAGCCCGAGGGGGGGGATGCAAGAGACCCAGTACTTC
CDR3aa: CASSPRGGMQETQYF

j_gene: TRBJ2-3
d_gene: TRBD1
v_gene: TRBV19
abundance: .
CDR3nt: TGTGCCAGTAGTCCCCGGGACAGAGACACAGATACGCAGTATTTT
CDR3aa: CASSPRDRDTDTQYF

j_gene: TRBJ2-3
d_gene: TRBD2
v_gene: TRBV7-9
abundance: .
CDR3nt: TGTGCCAGCAGCCGTGGGACTAGCGGGGTTAGCACAGATACGCAGTATTTT
CDR3aa: CASSRGTSGVSTDTQYF

j_gene: TRBJ2-3
d_gene: TRBD2
v_gene: TRBV7-2
abundance: .
CDR3nt: TGTGCCAGCAGCTTATATCCTGCGGGGGGCCGGGGAGATACGCAGTATTTT
CDR3aa: CASSLYPAGGRGDTQYF

j_gene: TRBJ2-7
d_gene: .
v_gene: TRBV6-5
abundance: .
CDR3nt: TGTGCCAGCAGTTACGCCCCGGACGCGGGGTTGGGAGAGCAGTACTTC
CDR3aa: CASSYAPDAGLGEQYF

j_gene: TRBJ2-1
d_gene: .
v_gene: TRBV28
abundance: .
CDR3nt: TGTGCCAGCAGCAGCGCTAGGGGGGGAACAGACAATGAGCAGTTCTTC
CDR3aa: CASSSARGGTDNEQFF

j_gene: TRBJ2-5
d_gene: .
v_gene: TRBV5-1
abundance: .
CDR3nt: TGCGCCAGCAGCTTGATGGTCGTCGCGGAGACCCAGTACTTC
CDR3aa: CASSLMVVAETQYF

j_gene: TRBJ2-1
d_gene: .
v_gene: TRBV7-9
abundance: few
CDR3nt: TGTGCCAGCAGCTTAGCGCCGCGATTTGTTGGCCTCCGGGTAGGTGAGCAGTTCTTC
CDR3aa: CASSLAPRFVGLRVGEQFF

j_gene: TRBJ1-4
d_gene: .
v_gene: TRBV28
abundance: .
CDR3nt: TGTGCCAGCAGTTCCCCCGGACTCACTAATGAAAAACTGTTTTTT
CDR3aa: CASSSPGLTNEKLFF

j_gene: TRBJ2-7
d_gene: .
v_gene: TRBV5-6
abundance: .
CDR3nt: TGTGCCAGCAGCTGGAGAGGACAGACCTACGAGCAGTACTTC
CDR3aa: CASSWRGQTYEQYF

j_gene: TRBJ2-1
d_gene: .
v_gene: TRBV10-1
abundance: .
CDR3nt: TGCGCCAGCAGCCCGGTCGCGGCTAGCTGGAGATCTTCCAATGAGCAGTTCTTC
CDR3aa: CASSPVAASWRSSNEQFF

j_gene: TRBJ2-3
d_gene: .
v_gene: TRBV28
abundance: once
CDR3nt: TGTGCCAGTCACGAGGGGGGGGCCCCAGATACGCAGTATTTT
CDR3aa: CASHEGGAPDTQYF

j_gene: TRBJ1-2
d_gene: .
v_gene: TRBV5-5
abundance: .
CDR3nt: TGTGCCAGCAGCCCGGACCAGGGATCTGGCTACACCTTC
CDR3aa: CASSPDQGSGYTF

j_gene: TRBJ1-1
d_gene: .
v_gene: TRBV5-1
abundance: few
CDR3nt: TGCGCCAGCAGCTTGGCCGGAGGGAACACTGAAGCTTTCTTT
CDR3aa: CASSLAGGNTEAFF

j_gene: TRBJ1-6
d_gene: TRBD1
v_gene: TRBV6-5
abundance: .
CDR3nt: TGTGCCAGCAGTTACTCGGACAGGGCCAATTCACCCCTCCACTTT
CDR3aa: CASSYSDRANSPLHF

j_gene: TRBJ2-1
d_gene: TRBD2
v_gene: TRBV7-9
abundance: .
CDR3nt: TGTGCCAGCAGCTTAACTAGCGGGAGGAATGAGCAGTTCTTC
CDR3aa: CASSLTSGRNEQFF

j_gene: TRBJ2-7
d_gene: .
v_gene: TRBV18
abundance: .
CDR3nt: TGTGCCAGCTCACCCACCCTAGGTAGCGAGCAGTACTTC
CDR3aa: CASSPTLGSEQYF

j_gene: TRBJ2-1
d_gene: TRBD2
v_gene: TRBV7-9
abundance: .
CDR3nt: TGTGCCAGCAGCAACGGCGGGGGGGGCTACAATGAGCAGTTCTTC
CDR3aa: CASSNGGGGYNEQFF

j_gene: TRBJ2-7
d_gene: TRBD2
v_gene: TRBV30
abundance: .
CDR3nt: TGTGCCTCAGGGGCGGGAGGCTACGAGCAGTACTTC
CDR3aa: CASGAGGYEQYF

j_gene: TRBJ1-5
d_gene: TRBD1
v_gene: TRBV5-1
abundance: .
CDR3nt: TGCGCCAGCAGCTTGGGGGACAGGGACAATCAGCCCCAGCATTTT
CDR3aa: CASSLGDRDNQPQHF

j_gene: TRBJ2-1
d_gene: TRBD2
v_gene: TRBV7-6
abundance: .
CDR3nt: TGTGCCAGCACCCGGGGGGGCGGGAGGGAATCCTACAATGAGCAGTTCTTC
CDR3aa: CASTRGGGRESYNEQFF

j_gene: TRBJ1-1
d_gene: .
v_gene: TRBV7-9
abundance: .
CDR3nt: TGTGCCAGCAGCTTAGTCGTGGCACAAGCTTTCTTT
CDR3aa: CASSLVVAQAFF

j_gene: TRBJ1-6
d_gene: TRBD1
v_gene: TRBV5-1
abundance: .
CDR3nt: TGCGCCAGCAGCCCGGGACAGGCGAGCTCCTATAATTCACCCCTCCACTTT
CDR3aa: CASSPGQASSYNSPLHF

j_gene: TRBJ1-2
d_gene: TRBD1
v_gene: TRBV29-1
abundance: .
CDR3nt: TGCAGCGTTGGACAGGGGTTAAACTATGGCTACACCTTC
CDR3aa: CSVGQGLNYGYTF

j_gene: TRBJ2-3
d_gene: .
v_gene: TRBV5-1
abundance: .
CDR3nt: TGCGCCAGCAGCTTGGGAGGGACTGGCACAGATACGCAGTATTTT
CDR3aa: CASSLGGTGTDTQYF

j_gene: TRBJ1-2
d_gene: TRBD1
v_gene: TRBV6-5
abundance: .
CDR3nt: TGTGCCAGCCGACAGGGGTGGGGCGGCTACACCTTC
CDR3aa: CASRQGWGGYTF

j_gene: TRBJ2-1
d_gene: TRBD1
v_gene: TRBV7-2
abundance: .
CDR3nt: TGTGCCAGCAGCTTTGGACAGGGGCTTTACAATGAGCAGTTCTTC
CDR3aa: CASSFGQGLYNEQFF

j_gene: TRBJ1-6
d_gene: .
v_gene: TRBV5-4
abundance: .
CDR3nt: TGTGCCAGCAGTCGGACAGCGAGCTCCTATAATTCACCCCTCCACTTT
CDR3aa: CASSRTASSYNSPLHF

j_gene: TRBJ2-3
d_gene: .
v_gene: TRBV19
abundance: .
CDR3nt: TGTGCCAGTAGTAGAACTAGCAACCCAGATACGCAGTATTTT
CDR3aa: CASSRTSNPDTQYF

j_gene: TRBJ2-7
d_gene: .
v_gene: TRBV7-2
abundance: .
CDR3nt: TGTGCCAGCAGCTTAGGGAGGACAGCCTACGAGCAGTACTTC
CDR3aa: CASSLGRTAYEQYF

j_gene: TRBJ1-6
d_gene: .
v_gene: TRBV9
abundance: .
CDR3nt: TGTGCCAGCAGCCCGAGGACAGATACACCCAATACTCCTAATTCACCCCTCCACTTT
CDR3aa: CASSPRTDTPNTPNSPLHF

j_gene: TRBJ1-2
d_gene: .
v_gene: TRBV15
abundance: .
CDR3nt: TGTGCCACCAGCCCCGGGACACTCTATGGCTACACCTTC
CDR3aa: CATSPGTLYGYTF

j_gene: TRBJ2-2
d_gene: .
v_gene: TRBV6-5
abundance: .
CDR3nt: TGTGCCAGCAGTTTCGACACATCCCAGGGGACCGGGGAGCTGTTTTTT
CDR3aa: CASSFDTSQGTGELFF

j_gene: TRBJ2-5
d_gene: .
v_gene: TRBV28
abundance: .
CDR3nt: TGTGCCAGCAGTTTCTCCCCGGAGACCCAGTACTTC
CDR3aa: CASSFSPETQYF

j_gene: TRBJ2-1
d_gene: .
v_gene: TRBV5-5
abundance: .
CDR3nt: TGTGCCAGCAGCTTGGGCAGACTCAATGAGCAGTTCTTC
CDR3aa: CASSLGRLNEQFF

j_gene: TRBJ2-7
d_gene: TRBD1
v_gene: TRBV5-5
abundance: .
CDR3nt: TGTGCCAGCAGCAGGGGGGCCGGACAGGGGAACTACGAGCAGTACTTC
CDR3aa: CASSRGAGQGNYEQYF

j_gene: TRBJ2-1
d_gene: .
v_gene: TRBV7-2
abundance: once
CDR3nt: TGTGCCAGCAGCTCTCACACGGGCAATGAGCAGTTCTTC
CDR3aa: CASSSHTGNEQFF

j_gene: TRBJ1-2
d_gene: TRBD1
v_gene: TRBV5-4
abundance: .
CDR3nt: TGTGCCAGCAGCTCGAGGACAGGGGACGGCTACACCTTC
CDR3aa: CASSSRTGDGYTF

j_gene: TRBJ1-2
d_gene: TRBD1
v_gene: TRBV4-1
abundance: .
CDR3nt: TGCGCCAGCAGCCAAGATGTTTGGACAGGGAGCAACTATGGCTACACCTTC
CDR3aa: CASSQDVWTGSNYGYTF

j_gene: TRBJ1-2
d_gene: TRBD1
v_gene: TRBV6-5
abundance: .
CDR3nt: TGTGCCAGCAGTTACCGACAGGGCCATGGCTACACCTTC
CDR3aa: CASSYRQGHGYTF

j_gene: TRBJ1-5
d_gene: TRBD1
v_gene: TRBV7-9
abundance: .
CDR3nt: TGTGCCAGCAGCTTTAGCAGGGGGCAGAGCAATCAGCCCCAGCATTTT
CDR3aa: CASSFSRGQSNQPQHF

j_gene: TRBJ2-5
d_gene: .
v_gene: TRBV6-5
abundance: .
CDR3nt: TGTGCCAGCAGTTACCAGGCTAGCGAGACCCAGTACTTC
CDR3aa: CASSYQASETQYF

j_gene: TRBJ1-2
d_gene: TRBD1
v_gene: TRBV29-1
abundance: .
CDR3nt: TGCAGCGTTGAAGGACAGGGTAATGGCTACACCTTC
CDR3aa: CSVEGQGNGYTF

j_gene: TRBJ2-7
d_gene: .
v_gene: TRBV6-1
abundance: .
CDR3nt: TGTGCCAGCACCTGGTCTAGCTACGGCTACGAGCAGTACTTC
CDR3aa: CASTWSSYGYEQYF

j_gene: TRBJ1-1
d_gene: TRBD1
v_gene: TRBV9
abundance: .
CDR3nt: TGTGCCAGCAGCGGATCCGGGACAGCGAACACTGAAGCTTTCTTT
CDR3aa: CASSGSGTANTEAFF

j_gene: TRBJ1-3
d_gene: .
v_gene: TRBV10-3
abundance: .
CDR3nt: TGTGCCATCAGCCCTCTGACAGGTAGCTCTGGAAACACCATATATTTT
CDR3aa: CAISPLTGSSGNTIYF

j_gene: TRBJ2-5
d_gene: .
v_gene: TRBV2
abundance: .
CDR3nt: TGTGCCAGCGATCTAGCTGAGACCCAGTACTTC
CDR3aa: CASDLAETQYF

j_gene: TRBJ1-1
d_gene: .
v_gene: TRBV4-2
abundance: .
CDR3nt: TGTGCCAGCAGGCGGGAAGGTAGTGGGAATGAAGCTTTCTTT
CDR3aa: CASRREGSGNEAFF